Presented here are 29 T cell receptor beta chains from one specimen sequenced in a study of identical twins. Via MiXCR, TCRdb re-called the 5' RACE reads, giving one row per CDR3 protein. The table has around 450,000 distinct CDR3 sequences, approximately 15% seen once. These data are also associated with another study on yellow fever vaccine responses in identical twins.

The sequenced sample consisted of CD4+ T cells sorted from blood. The receptors come from a woman under 30 in good health.

At least ten counts were recorded for this clonotype. This chain links TRBV7-2 with TRBJ1-5; TRBD1 might be the D (5 bases). Trimming pared 2 bases from V and 2 bases from J, leaving 7 bases between. The CDR3 consists of 14 residues. Germline assignment: CDR1 SGHTA and CDR2 FQGNSA. The CDR3 loop is CASSLQGRNQPQHF. CDR3 DNA: TGTGCCAGCAGCTTACAGGGCCGCAATCAGCCCCAGCATTTT.

This chain connects TRBV29-1 to TRBJ1-4; tentatively, D is TRBD1 (6 bases). The length of the CDR3 is 13 residues. Germline V gene data show CDR1 as SQVTM and CDR2 as ANQGSEA. V dropped 6 bases and J dropped 2 bases, with 10 bases sitting between them. CDR3 nucleotides: TGCAGCGTGAGGGGGGACACTAATGAAAAACTGTTTTTT. It translates to CSVRGDTNEKLFF.

This clonotype was detected only a few times. The CDR3, as DNA: TGTGCCAGCAGCGCCGGACGGGGACGGACCGGGGAGCTGTTTTTT. Translating it yields CASSAGRGRTGELFF. This sequence joins TRBV3-1 and TRBJ2-2, with D perhaps assigned TRBD1 or TRBD2 (5 bases each). Trimming stripped 5 bases from V and 5 bases from J, with 15 bases between. Germline CDR1 LGHDT, CDR2 YNNKEL (reference sequence). The CDR3 is made up of 15 amino acids.

The chain couples TRBV11-2 to TRBJ2-7, with 11 bases identical to TRBD2. Unmatched junction bases numbered 7, after V lost 5 bases and J lost 4 bases. This CDR3 spans 15 amino acids. From germline, CDR1 is SGHAT and CDR2 FQNNGV. The chain's CDR3 is CASSRDTSGSYEQYF. The CDR3 DNA is TGTGCCAGCAGCCGAGACACTAGCGGGAGTTACGAGCAGTACTTC.

This clonotype was seen only a few times. The rearrangement links TRBV5-1 to TRBJ2-1; D possibly corresponds to TRBD1 (5 bases). V lost 2 bases and J 10 bases, leaving 13 bases between the germline ends. This CDR3 contains 13 residues. CDR1 is SGHRS, CDR2 YFSETQ, per germline. The CDR3 DNA reads TGCGCCAGCAGCTTCCGCAGGGCGGAGGAGCAGTTCTTC. It yields the protein CASSFRRAEEQFF.

The CDR3 nucleotides read TGTGCCAGCAGCATAGACAGCGACGAGCAGTACTTC. Its protein is CASSIDSDEQYF. This chain links TRBV7-2 with TRBJ2-7; D is possibly TRBD1 (5 bases). The CDR3 is 12 residues long. The ends were cut back, 5 bases at V and 5 bases at J, with 10 bases in the middle. Germline V gives CDR1 SGHTA, CDR2 FQGNSA.

This clonotype occurred a few times. The chain carries TRBV6-2 or TRBV6-3 and TRBJ2-1; 8 nucleotides line up with TRBD2. V trimming: 5 bases; J trimming: 7 bases; junction bases outside the gene matches: 7. The CDR3 contains 14 residues. In germline, CDR1 is MNHEY, CDR2 SVGEGT. The CDR3 loop is CASSQPGLVNEQFF. In DNA, the CDR3 is TGTGCCAGCAGTCAACCGGGACTAGTTAATGAGCAGTTCTTC.

The CDR3 bases are TGCAGTGCTAGAATGGGCGGTTCGAACACCGGGGAGCTGTTTTTT. As protein: CSARMGGSNTGELFF. V usage is TRBV20-1 and J usage is TRBJ2-2; D is undetermined. The CDR3 consists of 15 residues. The V and J ends lost 2 bases and 0 bases respectively, with 10 bases between them. Germline V lookup: CDR1 DFQATT, CDR2 SNEGSKA (reference sequence).

This clonotype was seen repeatedly, ten times or more. This chain uses TRBV7-2 with TRBJ2-1; D call uncertain. Germline V gene data show CDR1 as SGHTA and CDR2 as FQGNSA. V lost 3 bases and J lost 3, with 3 bases in between. This CDR3 spans 12 amino acids. The CDR3 loop is CASSFLYNEQFF. DNA of the CDR3: TGTGCCAGCAGCTTTCTCTACAATGAGCAGTTCTTC.

This clonotype was observed a few times. The chain recombines TRBV6-4 with TRBJ2-1; possibly TRBD1 for D (7 bases). V shed 6 bases and J shed 0 bases, with 15 bases lying between them. In germline, CDR1 is MRHNA, CDR2 SNTAGT. There are 16 residues in the CDR3. In nucleotides, the CDR3 is TGTGCCAGCAGCGTAGTGCGGGACAGCTCCTACAATGAGCAGTTCTTC. Translation gives CASSVVRDSSYNEQFF.

The chain carries TRBV3-1 and TRBJ2-3, with D possibly matching TRBD1 (5 bases). Between the trimmed V and J ends, which lost 2 bases and 5 bases, there was a span of 14 bases. CDR1 and CDR2 (germline): LGHDT, YNNKEL (reference sequence). The CDR3 contains 15 residues. CDR3 sequence reads: CASSQRVGPGDTQYF. DNA of the CDR3: TGTGCCAGCAGCCAAAGGGTGGGGCCGGGAGATACGCAGTATTTT.

This clonotype occurred a few times. The chain joins TRBV14 to TRBJ2-5; D not certain. Trimming stripped 4 bases from V and 2 bases from J, with 8 bases between. This CDR3 region has 13 residues. Per the germline V gene, CDR1 is SGHDN and CDR2 is FVKESK. CDR3 DNA: TGTGCCAGCAGCCGGAATAGACAAGAGACCCAGTACTTC. Amino acid sequence: CASSRNRQETQYF.

In DNA form, the CDR3 reads TGTGCCAGCAGCCAGACCAATCTAGCGGGAAGGTTCTTC. This codes for CASSQTNLAGRFF. This chain links TRBV12-3 or TRBV12-4 with TRBJ2-1, with 9 bases fitting TRBD2. V lost 6 bases and J lost 15; bases outside the gene matches: 12. This CDR3 is built from 13 residues.

There are a few counts of this clonotype. The chain is built from TRBV6-2 or TRBV6-3 and TRBJ2-7; TRBD1 agrees at 9 bases. The V and J ends lost 0 bases and 2 bases, in that order; junction bases with no gene match: 2. The CDR3 runs to 15 residues. In germline, CDR1 is MNHEY, CDR2 SVGEGT. The CDR3 spells CASSYSDRGTYEQYF. In DNA form, the CDR3 reads TGTGCCAGCAGTTACTCGGACAGGGGAACCTACGAGCAGTACTTC.

This clonotype was detected only a few times. The J gene is TRBJ2-7, the V gene TRBV20-1, with D perhaps TRBD1 (6 bases). Germline V lookup: CDR1 DFQATT, CDR2 SNEGSKA (reference sequence). This CDR3 is 13 amino acids long. V was clipped by 1 base and J by 2 bases, with 9 bases between them. The CDR3 loop reads CSARGDKPYEQYF. CDR3 coding DNA: TGCAGTGCTAGAGGGGACAAACCCTACGAGCAGTACTTC.

V gene TRBV29-1 combines with J gene TRBJ2-5; no clear D. This CDR3 has 12 amino acids. The V gene lost 8 bases and the J gene lost 4 bases, with 14 bases spanning the gap. Germline assignment: CDR1 SQVTM and CDR2 ANQGSEA. The CDR3 sequence: CSLYSPGETQYF. In DNA, the CDR3 is TGCAGCCTATACAGTCCGGGAGAGACCCAGTACTTC.

This clonotype occurred a few times. The CDR3 DNA sequence: TGTGCCAGCAGCTCAAACCCGGGGGGCGTGGATGAGCAGTTCTTC. This encodes CASSSNPGGVDEQFF. V gene TRBV7-2 combines with J gene TRBJ2-1, with a possible D match to TRBD2 (7 bases). The CDR3 runs to 15 residues. V lost 4 bases, J lost 8 bases, and 18 bases lay in between. Germline V lookup: CDR1 SGHTA, CDR2 FQGNSA.

This sequence joins TRBV5-1 and TRBJ2-1, with 9 bases identical to TRBD1. This CDR3 is 19 amino acids long. The germline gives CDR1 SGHRS, CDR2 YFSETQ. After removal of 4 bases from V and 7 bases from J, the junction contained 21 bases not matched to a gene. The CDR3 DNA sequence: TGCGCCAGCAGCCTGGACTGGGGGGTAGGGACAGGGTCAAAGAATGAGCAGTTCTTC. Translation: CASSLDWGVGTGSKNEQFF.

The chain has TRBV9 and TRBJ2-3; tentatively, D is TRBD2 (5 bases). The V gene lost 1 base and the J gene lost 2 bases, with 8 bases spanning the gap. The CDR3 length is 14 residues. The V gene's germline CDR1 is SGDLS and CDR2 YYNGEE. CDR3 sequence: CASSVLGDTDTQYF. The CDR3 nucleotides are TGTGCCAGCAGCGTACTCGGGGACACAGATACGCAGTATTTT. The full variable domain, with the rest looked up from reference TRBV9 and TRBJ2-3, is DSGVTQTPKHLITATGQRVTLRCSPRSGDLSVYWYQQSLDQGLQFLIQYYNGEERAKGNILERFSAQQFPDLHSELNLSSLELGDSALYFCASSVLGDTDTQYFGPGTRLTVL.

This sequence joins TRBV6-5 and TRBJ2-7; maybe TRBD1 (5 bases). CDR3 length: 17 amino acids. The germline V gene has CDR1 MNHEY and CDR2 SVGAGI. Trimming stripped 2 bases from V and 6 bases from J, with 23 bases between. The CDR3 DNA reads as TGTGCCAGCAGTTACCAAACGCCCGCTTGGGGCTCAAGCGAGCAGTACTTC. This codes for CASSYQTPAWGSSEQYF.

This rearrangement joins TRBV6-1 to TRBJ2-7, with TRBD1 matching over 8 bases. The J segment lost 1 base and the V segment lost 6 bases, leaving 5 bases of the junction unmatched. Germline CDR1 is MNHNS and CDR2 is SASEGT. This CDR3 has 14 residues. CDR3: CASSGTGLSYEQYF. The CDR3 coding sequence is TGTGCCAGCAGCGGGACAGGTCTGTCCTACGAGCAGTACTTC.

This clonotype was observed a single time. The rearrangement links TRBV27 to TRBJ2-5; TRBD2 aligns across 15 bases. Germline values: CDR1 MNHEY, CDR2 SMNVEV (reference sequence). CDR3 length: 17 residues. V trimming: 6 bases; J trimming: 4 bases; junction bases outside the gene matches: 9. The CDR3 protein is CASSTLGLAGGGETQYF. CDR3 bases: TGTGCCAGCAGCACCCTCGGACTAGCGGGAGGGGGAGAGACCCAGTACTTC.

This clonotype was counted only a few times. The chain uses TRBV24-1 and TRBJ2-5; no clear D. With 5 bases removed from V and 2 bases from J, the gap between germline ends came to 8 bases. This CDR3 spans 13 amino acids. Germline V gene lookup returns CDR1 KGHDR and CDR2 SFDVKD. Here the CDR3 DNA reads TGTGCCACCAGTGGTGGTGTACAAGAGACCCAGTACTTC. Its protein is CATSGGVQETQYF.

The table lists this clonotype with many counts. The V gene is TRBV5-1, the J gene TRBJ2-1; the D gene is possibly TRBD1 (8 bases). Trimming stripped 2 bases from V and 8 bases from J, with 14 bases between. This CDR3 spans 14 amino acids. Germline V CDR1 and CDR2: SGHRS, YFSETQ. As DNA, the CDR3 is TGCGCCAGCAGCTTTCCTACAGGGGGGGATGAGCAGTTCTTC. This gives the protein CASSFPTGGDEQFF.

This clonotype was counted between two and nine times. The chain recombines TRBV6-1 with TRBJ2-1; 8 bases map to TRBD1. Germline trimming cut 4 bases from V and 6 bases from J; bases unmatched to any gene: 14. The CDR3 extends over 17 amino acids. Germline CDR1 MNHNS, CDR2 SASEGT. The CDR3 loop reads CASSATVILTGVNEQFF. The CDR3 nucleotides are TGTGCCAGCAGTGCAACCGTAATCCTGACAGGGGTCAATGAGCAGTTCTTC.

This clonotype has a handful of counts. This chain connects TRBV6-1 to TRBJ1-2; 9 bases map to TRBD1. The V and J ends lost 7 bases and 7 bases, in that order; junction bases with no gene match: 13. Germline CDR1 is MNHNS and CDR2 is SASEGT. CDR3 length equals 15 residues. In DNA, the CDR3 is TGTGCCAGCACCTTAAGGGGGACAGGGAGGGCTGGCTACACCTTC. Translated, it gives CASTLRGTGRAGYTF.

The V gene is TRBV7-9, the J gene TRBJ2-1; TRBD2 might be the D (5 bases). The CDR3 extends over 16 amino acids. With 2 bases removed from V and 3 bases from J, the gap between germline ends came to 14 bases. Germline CDR1 and CDR2: SEHNR and FQNEAQ (reference sequence). In DNA form, the CDR3 reads TGTGCCAGCAGCTTAACCCGGCGGGTTCTCTACAATGAGCAGTTCTTC. Protein product: CASSLTRRVLYNEQFF. Combining the CDR3 with reference TRBV7-9 and TRBJ2-1 gives the whole variable domain DTGVSQNPRHKITKRGQNVTFRCDPISEHNRLYWYRQTLGQGPEFLTYFQNEAQLEKSRLLSDRFSAERPKGSFSTLEIQRTEQGDSAMYLCASSLTRRVLYNEQFFGPGTRLTVL.

This clonotype was seen a handful of times. CDR3 in amino acids: CASRTGITANVLTF. The CDR3 nucleotides read TGTGCCAGCAGAACAGGCATCACGGCCAACGTCCTGACTTTC. V and J are TRBV6-2 or TRBV6-3 and TRBJ2-6; possible D gene TRBD1, 5 bases. From germline, CDR1 is MNHEY and CDR2 SVGEGT. The V and J ends lost 6 bases and 6 bases respectively, with 12 bases between them. CDR3 length: 14 residues.

This clonotype has just a few counts. This chain joins TRBV7-2 and TRBJ2-1, with D perhaps matching TRBD1 or TRBD2 (6 bases each). V was shortened by 5 bases and J by 9 bases, with 17 bases between the two germline ends. The V gene's germline CDR1 is SGHTA and CDR2 FQGNSA. The CDR3 length is 14 residues. CDR3 protein: CASSAEGGLGEQFF. Here the CDR3 DNA reads TGTGCCAGCAGCGCAGAAGGGGGGTTAGGTGAGCAGTTCTTC.